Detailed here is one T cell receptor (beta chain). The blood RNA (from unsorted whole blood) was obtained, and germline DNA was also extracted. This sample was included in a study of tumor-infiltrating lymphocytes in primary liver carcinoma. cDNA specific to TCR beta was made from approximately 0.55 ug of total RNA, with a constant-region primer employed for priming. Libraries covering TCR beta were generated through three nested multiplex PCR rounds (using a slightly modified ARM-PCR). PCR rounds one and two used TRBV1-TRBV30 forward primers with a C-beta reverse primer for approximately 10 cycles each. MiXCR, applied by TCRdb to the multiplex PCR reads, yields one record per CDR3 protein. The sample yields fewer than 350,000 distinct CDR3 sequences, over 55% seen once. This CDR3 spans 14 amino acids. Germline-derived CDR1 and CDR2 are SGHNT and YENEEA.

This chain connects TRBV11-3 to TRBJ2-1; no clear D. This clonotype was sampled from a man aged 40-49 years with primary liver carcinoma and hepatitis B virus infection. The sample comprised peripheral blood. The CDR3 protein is CDSSLKSNYNEQFF. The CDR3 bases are TGTGACAGTAGCTTGAAGTCGAACTACAATGAGCAGTTCTTC. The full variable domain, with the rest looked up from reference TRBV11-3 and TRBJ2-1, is EAGVVQSPRYKIIEKKQPVAFWCNPISGHNTLYWYLQNLGQGPELLIRYENEEAVDDSQLPKDRFSAERLKGVDSTLKIQPAELGDSAVYLCDSSLKSNYNEQFFGPGTRLTVL.